Below, 24 T cell receptor beta chains from the same sample are listed, as sequenced in a study of cytomegalovirus exposure and HLA in healthy donors (dated by TCRdb to 2015 to 2018). The library was made by the immunoSEQ multiplex PCR assay. For the multiplex PCR, a mixture combining 60 forward primers for TCR Vbeta segments and 13 reverse primers for TCR Jbeta segments was used. Imported from immuneACCESS, the table was reduced by TCRdb to in-frame sequences with V and J called. These copies leave out some clones; in studies compared against another copy, an unresolved V gene accounts for under half, and the cause of the remainder is not known. The sample includes over 95,000 clones, with around 76% observed a single time. The biggest ten clones account for 9% to 15% of the sample. The sequenced sample consisted of PBMCs. The receptor set was obtained from a middle-aged woman in good health and CMV-seropositive.

V and J are TRBV6-4 and TRBJ1-1, with TRBD1 matching 8 bases. V lost 8 bases to trimming and J lost 3 bases; unmatched junction nucleotides: 14. In germline, CDR1 is MRHNA, CDR2 SNTAGT. This CDR3 is 16 amino acids long. CDR3: CASSRDRFLRDTEAFF. CDR3 bases: TGTGCCAGCTCCCGGGACAGGTTCCTCCGGGACACTGAAGCTTTCTTT.

The rearrangement links TRBV2 to TRBJ1-2; D unclear. Trimming cost V 7 bases and J 0 bases, with 15 bases left between them. Germline V gene data show CDR1 as SNHLY and CDR2 as FYNNEI. CDR3 size: 15 residues. CDR3: CASKAEPDTNYGYTF. The CDR3 nucleotides read TGTGCCAGCAAAGCGGAACCAGACACTAACTATGGCTACACCTTC.

This chain uses TRBV5-1 with TRBJ2-1; 8 nucleotides line up with TRBD2. V trimming: 6 bases; J trimming: 4 bases; junction bases outside the gene matches: 6. Germline CDR1 is SGHRS and CDR2 is YFSETQ. The length of the CDR3 is 14 residues. CDR3 loop: CASKTSATYNEQFF. In nucleotides, the CDR3 is TGCGCCAGCAAGACTAGCGCGACATACAATGAGCAGTTCTTC.

This clone came up once. The chain uses TRBV5-1 and TRBJ2-5, with 7 bases aligning to TRBD1. The last part of the DNA fits TRBJ2-7 better; the J call may be wrong. CDR1 and CDR2 (germline): SGHRS, YFSETQ. This CDR3 spans 14 amino acids. The CDR3 loop reads CASRGTASSYEQYF. In nucleotides, the CDR3 is TGCGCCAGCAGGGGGACAGCGAGCTCCTACGAGCAGTACTTC.

This clone has a handful of counts. CDR3 in amino acids: CASSVDLSSYNEQFF. The CDR3 DNA reads as TGTGCCAGCAGCGTAGACCTGAGCTCCTACAATGAGCAGTTCTTC. The V call is TRBV9, the J call TRBJ2-1; no reliable D call. CDR1 and CDR2 (germline): SGDLS, YYNGEE. This CDR3 region has 15 residues. The V and J ends lost 0 bases and 0 bases respectively, with 7 bases between them.

Worth noting for this clone: The germline gene is not matched at one end of the junction; a read error may be the cause. CDR3 sequence: CASSAHRDTQYF. CDR3 nucleotide sequence: TGTGCTAGCAGCGCCCACCGCGATACCCAGTACTTC. This sequence joins TRBV7-7 and TRBJ2-5; no definite D call. The CDR3 is 12 residues long. Germline CDR1 and CDR2: SSHAT and FNYEAQ (reference sequence). Drawing the rest from reference TRBV7-7 and TRBJ2-5, the complete variable domain is GAGVSQSPRYKVTKRGQDVTLRCDPISSHATLYWYQQALGQGPEFLTYFNYEAQPDKSGLPSDRFSAERPEGSISTLTIQRTEQRDSAMYRCASSAHRDTQYFGPGTRLLVL.

The rearrangement joins TRBV12-5 to TRBJ2-1; D may be TRBD2 (5 bases). CDR1 LGHNT and CDR2 FRNRAP come from the germline V gene. The length of the CDR3 is 16 residues. Trimming cost V 3 bases and J 5 bases, with 17 bases left between them. The CDR3 nucleotides are TGTGCTAGTGGTTTAAGGGAGTGGGGATCCAACAATGAGCAGTTCTTC. Its translation: CASGLREWGSNNEQFF.

This clone appeared a few times. The chain employs TRBV5-1 and TRBJ1-3; D is unresolved. Germline values: CDR1 SGHRS, CDR2 YFSETQ. V lost 2 bases, J lost 0 bases, and 9 bases lay in between. The CDR3 is 15 residues long. The CDR3 DNA follows: TGCGCCAGCAGCTTAGACGGACTCTCTGGAAACACCATATATTTT. Amino acid sequence: CASSLDGLSGNTIYF.

The rearrangement joins TRBV29-1 to TRBJ2-3; TRBD1 matches 11 bases. Trimming at V came to 4 bases and at J to 1 base, leaving 4 bases not matched to a gene. The CDR3 is 15 residues long. Germline assignment: CDR1 SQVTM and CDR2 ANQGSEA. The CDR3 DNA follows: TGCAGCGTTGTCGGGACAGGGGGAGGCACAGATACGCAGTATTTT. It yields the protein CSVVGTGGGTDTQYF.

The chain links TRBV6-5 to TRBJ1-2; weak D call: TRBD1 (5 bases). V was cut by 3 bases and J by 8 bases, with 16 bases left in between. Germline V gene sequence: CDR1 MNHEY, CDR2 SVGAGI. This CDR3 has 14 amino acids. The CDR3 protein is CASSYGATRVGYTF. CDR3 DNA sequence: TGTGCCAGCAGTTATGGGGCCACAAGGGTAGGCTACACCTTC.

The chain has TRBV19 and TRBJ1-2, with D perhaps TRBD1 (5 bases). The CDR3 has 12 amino acids. V dropped 9 bases and J dropped 3 bases, with 11 bases sitting between them. Germline CDR1 LNHDA, CDR2 SQIVND (reference sequence). The CDR3, as DNA: TGTGCCAGCGGACACGATGACTATGGCTACACCTTC. It yields the protein CASGHDDYGYTF.

This rearrangement joins TRBV6-4 to TRBJ1-5; no reliable D call. Trimming shortened V by 5 bases and J by 4 bases, and 3 bases separated the two germline ends. This CDR3 is 11 amino acids long. Germline CDR1 reads MRHNA; CDR2 reads SNTAGT. The CDR3 nucleotides read TGTGCCAGCAGTCTAAATCAGCCCCAGCATTTT. Translating gives CASSLNQPQHF.

This clone was observed a handful of times. V and J are TRBV7-2 and TRBJ2-3; maybe TRBD1 (5 bases). The CDR3 totals 16 residues. Germline CDR1 is SGHTA and CDR2 is FQGNSA. V was cut by 6 bases and J by 0 bases, with 16 bases left in between. Written as DNA, the CDR3 is TGTGCCAGCAGGAAGGGGCAGGTCTCTAGCACAGATACGCAGTATTTT. This translates into CASRKGQVSSTDTQYF.

The chain combines TRBV30 with TRBJ1-1, with D possibly being TRBD1 (6 bases). The CDR3 loop spans 16 amino acids. Trimming pared 2 bases from V and 4 bases from J, leaving 20 bases between. The germline CDR1 and CDR2 sequences are GTSNPN and SVGIG (reference sequence). The CDR3, as DNA: TGTGCCTGGAGTAAGGGCTGGGGGCGCCGGGTCACTGAAGCTTTCTTT. This translates into CAWSKGWGRRVTEAFF.

The CDR3 loop is CAIKNSRTGSTGELFF. For the CDR3, the DNA is TGTGCCATCAAAAACTCCAGGACAGGGTCCACCGGGGAGCTGTTTTTT. V is TRBV10-3 and J is TRBJ2-2, with 8 bases identical to TRBD1. V trimming: 7 bases; J trimming: 4 bases; junction bases outside the gene matches: 11. The CDR3 totals 16 residues. CDR1 and CDR2 (germline): ENHRY, SYGVKD.

The V gene is TRBV2, the J gene TRBJ1-2, with unresolved D. CDR1 is SNHLY and CDR2 is FYNNEI in the germline V gene. The length of the CDR3 is 13 residues. V lost 5 bases, J lost 4 bases, and 11 bases lay in between. This chain's CDR3 is CASSSERPYGYTF. DNA of the CDR3: TGTGCCAGCAGTTCGGAGCGACCCTATGGCTACACCTTC.

This clone was counted a few times. The chain has TRBV5-1 and TRBJ2-3, with TRBD2 matching over 9 bases. The length of the CDR3 is 14 residues. Germline CDR1 reads SGHRS; CDR2 reads YFSETQ. Unmatched junction bases numbered 4, after V lost 4 bases and J lost 4 bases. For the CDR3, the DNA is TGCGCCAGCAGCGAAGCGGGGGGTCCAGATACGCAGTATTTT. Translated: CASSEAGGPDTQYF.

The J gene is TRBJ2-7, the V gene TRBV5-4; D may be TRBD2 (6 bases). With 2 bases removed from V and 5 bases from J, the gap between germline ends came to 11 bases. Germline V gene data show CDR1 as SGHNT and CDR2 as YYREEE (reference sequence). The CDR3 contains 13 residues. As DNA, the CDR3 is TGTGCCAGCAGCTTTCCCCAGCGGGACGAGCAGTACTTC. This sequence encodes CASSFPQRDEQYF. The entire variable domain, with the rest obtained from reference TRBV5-4 and TRBJ2-7, is as follows: ETGVTQSPTHLIKTRGQQVTLRCSSQSGHNTVSWYQQALGQGPQFIFQYYREEENGRGNFPPRFSGLQFPNYSSELNVNALELDDSALYLCASSFPQRDEQYFGPGTRLTVT.

The V and J genes are TRBV7-6 and TRBJ2-5; D unclear. V was pared by 6 bases and J by 5 bases, with 13 bases between. This CDR3 contains 13 residues. Germline loops: CDR1 SGHVS, CDR2 FNYEAQ. DNA of the CDR3: TGTGCCAGCAGTTCCATCCGGTGGGAGACCCAGTACTTC. It translates to CASSSIRWETQYF.

The chain joins TRBV30 to TRBJ1-6; D might be TRBD1 (6 bases). This CDR3 is 13 amino acids long. With 7 bases removed from V and 8 bases from J, the gap between germline ends came to 15 bases. Germline CDR1 is GTSNPN and CDR2 is SVGIG (reference sequence). The CDR3 loop reads CAYYRVQDSPLHF. CDR3 DNA: TGTGCCTACTACAGGGTCCAGGATTCACCCCTCCACTTT.

The chain carries TRBV5-4 and TRBJ2-7, with TRBD1 matching 8 bases. The V segment lost 1 base and the J segment 5 bases; nucleotides outside the gene matches: 2. This CDR3 contains 13 residues. Germline V lookup: CDR1 SGHNT, CDR2 YYREEE (reference sequence). CDR3 in amino acids: CASSLKTGDEQYF. The CDR3 DNA sequence: TGTGCCAGCAGCTTGAAGACAGGGGACGAGCAGTACTTC.

The chain recombines TRBV7-2 with TRBJ1-5, with 10 bases identical to TRBD1. The CDR3 is 15 residues long. The V segment lost 2 bases and the J segment 7 bases; nucleotides outside the gene matches: 5. CDR1 is SGHTA, CDR2 FQGNSA, per germline. CDR3 residues: CASSLLGQGWQPQHF. The DNA for the CDR3 is TGTGCCAGCAGCTTATTGGGACAGGGGTGGCAGCCCCAGCATTTT.

The chain has TRBV10-3 and TRBJ2-3; a weak D match, TRBD1 (7 bases). Trimming removed 8 bases at V and 2 bases at J, with 17 bases between. Germline V lookup: CDR1 ENHRY, CDR2 SYGVKD. The CDR3 covers 15 residues. The CDR3 DNA reads as TGTGCCATCGCCGCGGCAGGGGGGATCACAGATACGCAGTATTTT. This sequence encodes CAIAAAGGITDTQYF.

The J gene is TRBJ1-3, the V gene TRBV30; no firm D call. V was pared by 0 bases and J by 4 bases, with 10 bases between. The germline gives CDR1 GTSNPN, CDR2 SVGIG (reference sequence). The CDR3 is made up of 14 amino acids. The CDR3 sequence: CAWSVHLQGNTIYF. The DNA for the CDR3 is TGTGCCTGGAGTGTACATCTTCAGGGAAACACCATATATTTT.